What follows is one T cell receptor (beta chain) and its context. Its antigen is undetermined. Per germline, CDR1 KGHSH and CDR2 LQKENI. After removal of 5 bases from V and 7 bases from J, the junction contained 10 bases not matched to a gene. The CDR3 contains 17 residues. The data originate from a study of beta chain features in type 1 diabetes. Reverse transcribing all isolated RNA meant expressed TCRB transcripts were sequenced. Reads from naive, central memory and regulatory T cell samples averaged about 3.9 million. TCRdb's copy holds only in-frame clones and misses some; the assay was immunoSEQ multiplex PCR. The sample holds hundreds of thousands of clones, over 12% seen once. Findings and caveats of the study: Patients with Type 1 diabetes showed moderately but significantly shorter TCRB CDR3s in all four CD4+ subsets.

The V call is TRBV18, the J call TRBJ2-6; 11 bases are shared with TRBD1. What was sequenced was naive CD4+ T cells from blood. The sequence came from a man between 18 and 29 years old with type 1 diabetes. In DNA form, the CDR3 reads TGTGCCAGCTCAATACAGGACAGGGGGCTTGACGCCAACGTCCTGACTTTC. Translation: CASSIQDRGLDANVLTF.